The next 21 T cell receptor beta chains were all read from a single sample in a study of cytomegalovirus exposure and HLA in healthy donors. The PCR had 60 Vbeta and 13 Jbeta primers. The protocol was immunoSEQ multiplex PCR, while the TCRdb copy is restricted to in-frame clones and leaves out a portion. The sample includes 100,000 or so clones, about 81% seen only once; the top ten take approximately 1.5%. Sequencing was carried out using PBMCs. These receptors all come from a man aged 35 to 55 in good health and CMV-seronegative.

The rearrangement uses TRBV7-9 and TRBJ2-7; TRBD2 is a possible D gene (5 bases). This CDR3 spans 12 amino acids. The germline CDR1 and CDR2 sequences are SEHNR and FQNEAQ (reference sequence). V was clipped by 3 bases and J by 6 bases, with 9 bases between them. The CDR3, as DNA: TGTGCCAGCAGCTTCAACGCGGGCGAGCAGTACTTC. It is translated as CASSFNAGEQYF.

The genes are TRBV30 and TRBJ1-2; 7 bases line up with TRBD1. CDR1 GTSNPN and CDR2 SVGIG come from the germline V gene (reference sequence). This CDR3 spans 14 amino acids. The trim removed 1 base at V and 5 bases at J, leaving 7 bases unmatched. Written as DNA, the CDR3 is TGTGCCTGGAGTGAAGTGACAGGGAGTTATGGCTACACCTTC. Protein sequence: CAWSEVTGSYGYTF.

Remarks on this clone: Other DNA sequences in this sample translate to the same CDR3. V gene TRBV18 combines with J gene TRBJ1-6, with 8 bases fitting TRBD1. This CDR3 contains 14 residues. V shed 3 bases, J shed 8 bases, and the junction held 3 bases outside the gene matches. The germline V gene has CDR1 KGHSH and CDR2 LQKENI. The CDR3 region is CASSPLDRDSPLHF. In DNA form, the CDR3 reads TGTGCCAGCTCACCTTTGGACAGGGATTCACCCCTCCACTTT.

The chain couples TRBV19 to TRBJ1-5; D is possibly TRBD1 (5 bases). V shed 7 bases and J shed 4 bases, with 20 bases lying between them. The germline gives CDR1 LNHDA, CDR2 SQIVND (reference sequence). The CDR3 has 16 residues. Here the CDR3 reads CASIPRRDLVNQPQHF. The DNA for the CDR3 is TGTGCCAGTATCCCCCGAAGGGACTTGGTGAATCAGCCCCAGCATTTT.

The table lists this clone with a few counts. The chain carries TRBV6-5 and TRBJ2-7; a weak D match, TRBD1 (6 bases). V shed 2 bases and J shed 4 bases, with 12 bases lying between them. Germline V lookup: CDR1 MNHEY, CDR2 SVGAGI. The CDR3 is made up of 14 amino acids. The CDR3 DNA reads TGTGCCAGCAGTTACCGCAGGGGTGTATACGAGCAGTACTTC. Amino acids: CASSYRRGVYEQYF.

There are a few counts of this clone. J is TRBJ2-2 and V is TRBV10-1; 8 bases align to TRBD1. The V and J ends lost 4 bases and 6 bases, in that order; junction bases with no gene match: 4. Per the germline V gene, CDR1 is WNHNN and CDR2 is SYGVQD (reference sequence). The CDR3 length is 14 residues. The chain's CDR3 is CASSGQGASGELFF. In DNA, the CDR3 is TGCGCCAGCAGTGGGCAGGGGGCCTCCGGGGAGCTGTTTTTT.

This clone has only one observation. The chain combines TRBV7-8 with TRBJ2-5; D may be TRBD1 (6 bases). This CDR3 is 14 amino acids long. Germline CDR1 is SGHVS and CDR2 is FQNEAQ. V was clipped by 4 bases and J by 5 bases, with 14 bases between them. Here the CDR3 reads CASSSGHGEETQYF. DNA for the CDR3: TGTGCCAGCAGCTCGGGACACGGGGAGGAGACCCAGTACTTC. The whole variable domain, filled in from reference TRBV7-8 and TRBJ2-5, reads GAGVSQSPRYKVAKRGQDVALRCDPISGHVSLFWYQQALGQGPEFLTYFQNEAQLDKSGLPSDRFFAERPEGSVSTLKIQRTQQEDSAVYLCASSSGHGEETQYFGPGTRLLVL.

The V call is TRBV5-1, the J call TRBJ1-6, with a possible D match to TRBD1 (5 bases). This CDR3 is built from 15 residues. Trimming cost V 0 bases and J 7 bases, with 11 bases left between them. From germline, CDR1 is SGHRS and CDR2 YFSETQ. The CDR3 coding sequence is TGCGCCAGCAGCTTGGTGGGCCAGGGAAATTCACCCCTCCACTTT. Amino acid sequence: CASSLVGQGNSPLHF.

This clone has just one count. This sequence joins TRBV7-6 and TRBJ1-5; no clear D gene. This CDR3 is built from 14 residues. Germline assignment: CDR1 SGHVS and CDR2 FNYEAQ. V lost 5 bases and J lost 5, with 13 bases in between. Here the CDR3 DNA reads TGTGCCAGCAGCCCCGGGGAGGGTTATCAGCCCCAGCATTTT. Protein product: CASSPGEGYQPQHF.

This sequence joins TRBV27 and TRBJ2-1; 9 bases agree with TRBD2. The germline CDR1 and CDR2 sequences are MNHEY and SMNVEV (reference sequence). After removal of 3 bases from V and 0 bases from J, the junction contained 9 bases not matched to a gene. CDR3 size: 18 residues. CDR3 sequence (DNA): TGTGCCAGCAGTTTGGGTAGCGGGGGCTCAAGCTCCTACAATGAGCAGTTCTTC. Translated, it gives CASSLGSGGSSSYNEQFF.

This chain connects TRBV11-3 to TRBJ1-1; tentative D call: TRBD1 (5 bases). V was pared by 5 bases and J by 6 bases, with 13 bases between. Per the germline V gene, CDR1 is SGHNT and CDR2 is YENEEA. The CDR3 loop spans 13 amino acids. The CDR3 here is CASSGGGRPEAFF. CDR3 DNA: TGTGCCAGCAGCGGGGGGGGGAGACCTGAAGCTTTCTTT.

This chain joins TRBV4-3 and TRBJ2-3; D might be TRBD2 (6 bases). Germline V gene sequence: CDR1 LGHNA, CDR2 YSLEER. This CDR3 has 16 residues. Trimming shortened V by 0 bases and J by 2 bases, and 12 bases separated the two germline ends. The CDR3 DNA reads as TGCGCCAGCAGCCAAGATATGGGGGGTTACACAGATACGCAGTATTTT. It encodes CASSQDMGGYTDTQYF.

This clone appeared a few times. This chain links TRBV27 with TRBJ2-7; D may be TRBD2 (5 bases). Trimming took off 1 base at V and 5 bases at J, with 15 bases between the two ends. The CDR3 spans 15 residues. The germline CDR1 and CDR2 sequences are MNHEY and SMNVEV (reference sequence). The CDR3 bases are TGTGCCAGCAGTTTATATGCACGGGAAGCCCACGAGCAGTACTTC. Protein: CASSLYAREAHEQYF.

V gene TRBV7-9 combines with J gene TRBJ1-6; D is uncertain. Germline V CDR1 and CDR2: SEHNR, FQNEAQ (reference sequence). The length of the CDR3 is 18 residues. With 0 bases removed from V and 10 bases from J, the gap between germline ends came to 22 bases. The CDR3, as DNA: TGTGCCAGCAGCTTAGCGTCAAGGCTCGCTAGTGGAGGATCACCCCTCCACTTT. Protein product: CASSLASRLASGGSPLHF.

The chain employs TRBV29-1 and TRBJ1-4; 7 nucleotides match TRBD1. CDR3 length: 12 residues. V trimming: 7 bases; J trimming: 7 bases; junction bases outside the gene matches: 6. Germline V gene lookup returns CDR1 SQVTM and CDR2 ANQGSEA. CDR3 sequence (DNA): TGCAGCGCCCGACAGGGTAGTGAAAAACTGTTTTTT. Protein sequence: CSARQGSEKLFF.

J is TRBJ2-7 and V is TRBV5-6; a possible D gene is TRBD2 (6 bases). Per the germline V gene, CDR1 is SGHDT and CDR2 is YYEEEE. V gave up 3 bases and J gave up 1 base, with 11 bases separating them. This CDR3 has 14 amino acids. CDR3 sequence reads: CASSSGLESYEQYF. DNA of the CDR3: TGTGCCAGCAGCTCGGGACTCGAGTCCTACGAGCAGTACTTC.

This clone was seen a handful of times. The V gene is TRBV27, the J gene TRBJ2-3, with a possible D match to TRBD2 (6 bases). V lost 2 bases and J 1 base, leaving 7 bases between the germline ends. This CDR3 comprises 14 residues. Per germline, CDR1 MNHEY and CDR2 SMNVEV (reference sequence). This CDR3 reads CASSLQRGTDTQYF. The CDR3 coding sequence is TGTGCCAGCAGTTTACAGCGGGGCACAGATACGCAGTATTTT.

The gene calls are TRBV10-1 and TRBJ1-2, with 11 bases fitting TRBD1. V lost 7 bases, J lost 7 bases, and 8 bases stayed unmatched. CDR1 WNHNN and CDR2 SYGVQD come from the germline V gene (reference sequence). The CDR3 extends over 14 amino acids. The DNA of the CDR3 is TGCGCCAGCAAAGGACAGGGGGCGGCGTCTGGCTACACCTTC. Translated, it gives CASKGQGAASGYTF.

Comments on this clone: The junction departs from germline at one end; a sequencing error may be responsible. The CDR3 DNA is TGTGCCTGCAGTGAACTGGCCAGGGAGCTGTTTTTT. Its protein is CACSELARELFF. The V call is TRBV2, the J call TRBJ2-2, with unresolved D. This CDR3 spans 12 amino acids. Germline V gene lookup returns CDR1 SNHLY and CDR2 FYNNEI.

The rearrangement links TRBV14 to TRBJ2-7; the match to TRBD1 covers 12 bases. From germline, CDR1 is SGHDN and CDR2 FVKESK. Losses at the gene ends were 8 bases for V and 3 bases for J; bases not matched to a gene: 8. This CDR3 is built from 15 residues. The CDR3 protein is CASGTGGLPLYEQYF. CDR3 nucleotides: TGTGCCAGCGGGACAGGGGGCTTACCTCTCTACGAGCAGTACTTC. The variable domain in full, with the rest retrieved from reference TRBV14 and TRBJ2-7, is EAGVTQFPSHSVIEKGQTVTLRCDPISGHDNLYWYRRVMGKEIKFLLHFVKESKQDESGMPNNRFLAERTGGTYSTLKVQPAELEDSGVYFCASGTGGLPLYEQYFGPGTRLTVT.

The rearrangement joins TRBV7-8 to TRBJ2-1; a weak D match, TRBD1 (5 bases). With 1 base removed from V and 0 bases from J, the gap between germline ends came to 10 bases. The CDR3 extends over 16 amino acids. Germline CDR1 SGHVS, CDR2 FQNEAQ. The CDR3 DNA is TGTGCCAGCAGCTTAGGGGGCCTTGGCTCCTACAATGAGCAGTTCTTC. The encoded protein is CASSLGGLGSYNEQFF. Based on the CDR3 plus reference TRBV7-8 and TRBJ2-1, the full variable domain is GAGVSQSPRYKVAKRGQDVALRCDPISGHVSLFWYQQALGQGPEFLTYFQNEAQLDKSGLPSDRFFAERPEGSVSTLKIQRTQQEDSAVYLCASSLGGLGSYNEQFFGPGTRLTVL.